The entry that follows covers one TCR beta chain sequence. Its antigen remains unknown. This CDR3 has 17 residues. Germline-derived CDR1 and CDR2 are MNHEY and SMNVEV (reference sequence). J gave up 2 bases and V 5 bases, and 10 bases lay outside the gene matches. This sample was taken from a study of T cell repertoires in cytomegalovirus infection. Study-wide background: The authors relied on CMV epitopes, both recently identified HLA-C-restricted and well-studied HLA-B-restricted. CMV infection and matching HLA type were both indicated by public TCR beta signatures. Study results and caveats: Dominant in the ex vivo response were TCR beta clonotypes restricted by HLA-C and specific for CMV.

TCRdb redid the calling of the reads with MiXCR, one entry per CDR3 protein. Of about half a million distinct CDR3 sequences listed, roughly 34% are singletons. The V gene is TRBV27, the J gene TRBJ2-7, with TRBD2 identical over 12 bases. The clonotype comes from a human donor in good health (CMV status not recorded). Some clones in this sample may be carry-over from other donors' samples. The starting material was cultured PBMCs, obtained from culture after CMV antigen stimulation. DNA for the CDR3: TGTGCCAGCAGTCCAAGACTAGCGGGAGACCCTACCTACGAGCAGTACTTC. It yields the protein CASSPRLAGDPTYEQYF.